This T cell receptor (beta chain) was obtained from a study of T cell changes during pregnancy in multiple sclerosis. Per germline, CDR1 SGHDT and CDR2 YYEEEE. This CDR3 contains 12 residues. V was shortened by 2 bases and J by 3 bases, with 6 bases between the two germline ends. This table comes from immunoSEQ multiplex PCR, and its TCRdb copy is limited to in-frame clones, with some not included. This sample has 60,000 to 65,000 clones, with roughly 88% found just once. The sample was peripheral blood, taken in the second trimester of pregnancy. The rearrangement joins TRBV5-6 to TRBJ2-7, with D unresolved. This TCR was sampled from a female donor in good health, enrolled as a control in a pregnancy study. CDR3 nucleotide sequence: TGTGCCAGCAGCTTTACGAGCTACGAGCAGTACTTC. It specifies CASSFTSYEQYF.